This T cell receptor beta chain originates from a study of shared clonotypes between healthy human individuals. Study-wide results and limits: Non-shared clonotypes had lower generation probabilities than clonotypes shared by all four sorted-subset donors.

On this clone itself: Its antigen is not known.

There were no recent acute infections or vaccinations among the donors, who were healthy HIV-negative adults. In the original processing: ImmunoSEQ yielded junction-only sequences lacking quality scores, so filtering differed. Assay used: immunoSEQ multiplex PCR; TCRdb lists only in-frame clones, some missing. The V and J calls and the clone size are those of that table, but D and trimming were determined from the DNA. Of hundreds of thousands of clones listed, 90% to 96% are singletons. The sequencing input was naive CD4+ T cells sorted from blood. The subset denotes: CD45RA+ positively selected. The origin of this receptor is a woman in her thirties in good health.

Here the CDR3 reads CASSVGGVNTGELFF. For the CDR3, the DNA is TGTGCCAGCAGCGTAGGTGGGGTGAACACCGGGGAGCTGTTTTTT. The gene calls are TRBV9 and TRBJ2-2, with D unclear. The V gene's germline CDR1 is SGDLS and CDR2 YYNGEE. The CDR3 contains 15 residues. Trimming stripped 0 bases from V and 1 base from J, with 7 bases between.